Below are 8 T cell receptor beta chains sequenced from a single sample in a study of immune cell composition in non-small cell lung cancer. Here immunoSEQ multiplex PCR was the method, and the copy in TCRdb shows in-frame clones only, minus some. The sample contains around 5,600 clones, roughly 85% of which appear only once. The normal lung sample lay at least 3 cm, and maximally far, from the tumour. Specimen: non-adjacent lung tissue. These receptors all come from a human donor with non-small cell lung cancer.

The chain recombines TRBV19 with TRBJ2-1; unclear D gene. The V and J ends lost 5 bases and 0 bases respectively, with 11 bases between them. Germline CDR1 reads LNHDA; CDR2 reads SQIVND (reference sequence). The CDR3 totals 15 residues. The CDR3 DNA sequence: TGTGCCAGTAGTTTCGCGCTCTCCTCCTACAATGAGCAGTTCTTC. Protein: CASSFALSSYNEQFF.

The genes are TRBV5-1 and TRBJ1-6; possibly TRBD1 for D (5 bases). The length of the CDR3 is 14 residues. Trimming left V 4 bases short and J 7 bases short, with 12 bases between. CDR1 SGHRS and CDR2 YFSETQ come from the germline V gene. Here the CDR3 reads CASSAGHQNSPLHF. The CDR3 nucleotides read TGCGCCAGCAGCGCCGGACACCAAAATTCACCCCTCCACTTT.

This clone was picked up one time. The V call is TRBV10-3, the J call TRBJ2-3; 8 bases match TRBD2. CDR3 length equals 15 residues. Trimming at V came to 2 bases and at J to 5 bases, leaving 6 bases not matched to a gene. CDR1 and CDR2 (germline): ENHRY, SYGVKD. Here the CDR3 DNA reads TGTGCCATCAGTGAGCGAGGACTAGCAGGAGATACGCAGTATTTT. Amino acid sequence: CAISERGLAGDTQYF.

V gene TRBV29-1 combines with J gene TRBJ1-4; maybe TRBD1 (5 bases). The germline V and J ends were trimmed by 3 bases and 2 bases, with 7 bases remaining between them. The CDR3 runs 13 residues. Germline-derived CDR1 and CDR2 are SQVTM and ANQGSEA. CDR3 in DNA: TGCAGCGTTGACGGGGGGACTAATGAAAAACTGTTTTTT. Its protein is CSVDGGTNEKLFF.

The V call is TRBV6-4, the J call TRBJ2-2, with TRBD1 identical over 9 bases. From germline, CDR1 is MRHNA and CDR2 SNTAGT. The trim removed 8 bases at V and 4 bases at J, leaving 11 bases unmatched. The CDR3 is made up of 16 amino acids. The CDR3 coding sequence is TGTGCCAGCCCCGAGGACAGGGGCGGGAGCACCGGGGAGCTGTTTTTT. Its protein is CASPEDRGGSTGELFF.

The chain uses TRBV6-1 and TRBJ1-2, with 8 bases aligning to TRBD1. This CDR3 is built from 16 residues. CDR1 is MNHNS and CDR2 is SASEGT in the germline V gene. After removal of 2 bases from V and 4 bases from J, the junction contained 9 bases not matched to a gene. The CDR3 sequence is CASSEWDRFSPYGYTF. CDR3 bases: TGTGCCAGCAGTGAATGGGACAGGTTTTCTCCCTATGGCTACACCTTC.

The chain has TRBV5-5 and TRBJ1-2; 10 bases fit TRBD1. The germline CDR1 and CDR2 sequences are SGHKS and YYEKEE (reference sequence). The CDR3 runs 16 residues. Trimming removed 7 bases from V and 7 bases from J; junction bases left unmatched: 16. This CDR3 reads CASHKLDRGLGLGYTF. CDR3 bases: TGTGCCAGCCACAAGCTAGACAGGGGGCTTGGCCTTGGCTACACCTTC. The full variable domain, with the rest looked up from reference TRBV5-5 and TRBJ1-2, is DAGVTQSPTHLIKTRGQQVTLRCSPISGHKSVSWYQQVLGQGPQFIFQYYEKEERGRGNFPDRFSARQFPNYSSELNVNALLLGDSALYLCASHKLDRGLGLGYTFGSGTRLTVV.

J is TRBJ2-7 and V is TRBV28, with 9 bases that match TRBD1. J gave up 0 bases and V 4 bases, and 7 bases lay outside the gene matches. This CDR3 has 16 residues. Germline loops: CDR1 MDHEN, CDR2 SYDVKM. DNA of the CDR3: TGTGCCAGCAGTTCCCGAGGGACAGGGAGCTCCTACGAGCAGTACTTC. Its translation: CASSSRGTGSSYEQYF.